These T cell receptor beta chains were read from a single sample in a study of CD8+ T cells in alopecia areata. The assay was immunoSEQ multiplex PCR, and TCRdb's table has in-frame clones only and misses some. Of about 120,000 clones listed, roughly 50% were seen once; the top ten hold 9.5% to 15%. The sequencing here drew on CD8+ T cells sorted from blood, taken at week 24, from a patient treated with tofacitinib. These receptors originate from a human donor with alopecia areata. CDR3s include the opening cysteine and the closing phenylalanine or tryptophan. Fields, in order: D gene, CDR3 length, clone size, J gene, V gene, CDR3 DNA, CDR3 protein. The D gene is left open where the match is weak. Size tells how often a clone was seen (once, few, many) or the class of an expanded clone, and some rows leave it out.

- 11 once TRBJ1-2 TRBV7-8 TGTGCCAGCAGCTTAGGGGGTGGCTACACCTTC CASSLGGGYTF
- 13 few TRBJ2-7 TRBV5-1 TGCGCCAGCAGCTCCGGGGAGATATACGAGCAGTACTTC CASSSGEIYEQYF
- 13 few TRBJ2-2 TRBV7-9 TGTGCCAGCAGCACCATAGTAGCCGGGGAGCTGTTTTTT CASSTIVAGELFF
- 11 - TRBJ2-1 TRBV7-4 TGTGCCAGCAGCCTTCTCTTGATGGAGTTCTTC CASSLLLMEFF
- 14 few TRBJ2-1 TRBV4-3 TGCGCCAGCAGCCAAGAGGACTCTTACAATGAGCAGTTCTTC CASSQEDSYNEQFF
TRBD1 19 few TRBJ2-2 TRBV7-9 TGTGCCAGCAGAAAATGGGGACAGGGGGCAGCGAAGTACACCGGGGAGCTGTTTTTT CASRKWGQGAAKYTGELFF
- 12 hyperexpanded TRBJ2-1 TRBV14 TGTGCCAGCAGCTTCACCTACAATGAGCAGTTCTTC CASSFTYNEQFF
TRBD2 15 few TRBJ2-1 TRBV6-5 TGTGCCAGCAGTTCTGGGACTAGCGGGGTCGATGAGCAGTTCTTC CASSSGTSGVDEQFF
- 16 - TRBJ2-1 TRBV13 TGTGCCAGCAGCCCGGTAGTGGGGCCTAATTGGGGTGAGCAGTTCTTC CASSPVVGPNWGEQFF
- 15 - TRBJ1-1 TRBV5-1 TGCGCCAGCAGCTTGGCTCAGGGAATGAACACTGAAGCTTTCTTT CASSLAQGMNTEAFF
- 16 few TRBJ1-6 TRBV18 TGTGCCAGCTCACCACAGGTGTCTGACTATAATTCACCCCTCCACTTT CASSPQVSDYNSPLHF
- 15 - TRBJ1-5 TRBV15 TGTGCCACGGGCGACAGGTTTAATAGCAATCAGCCCCAGCATTTT CATGDRFNSNQPQHF
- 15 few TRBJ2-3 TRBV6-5 TGTGCCACCCGAGTGGCTAGAAGACGCACAGATACGCAGTATTTT CATRVARRRTDTQYF
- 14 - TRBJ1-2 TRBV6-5 TGTGCCAGCAGTGGGACGGGCAGGGAAGGAGGCTACACCTTC CASSGTGREGGYTF
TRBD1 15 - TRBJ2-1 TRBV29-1 TGCAGCGTTCCAGAGGCAGGGGGCGCCTACAATGAGCAGTTCTTC CSVPEAGGAYNEQFF
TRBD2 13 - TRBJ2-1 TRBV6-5 TGTGCCAGCGGTAGTAGCGGGGGTCAAGAGCAGTTCTTC CASGSSGGQEQFF
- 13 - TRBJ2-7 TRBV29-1 TGCAGCGTCGACTCCGGGCCAGGCTACGAGCAGTACTTC CSVDSGPGYEQYF
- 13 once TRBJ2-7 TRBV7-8 TGTGCCAGCAGCTCGACTAGTGGTTACGAGCAGTACTTC CASSSTSGYEQYF
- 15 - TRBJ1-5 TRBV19 TGTGCCAGTAGTATAGTTCGGCAGGTCAATCAGCCCCAGCATTTT CASSIVRQVNQPQHF
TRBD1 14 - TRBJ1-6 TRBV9 TGTGCCAGCAGCTCGGGACAGGGACATTCACCCCTCCACTTT CASSSGQGHSPLHF
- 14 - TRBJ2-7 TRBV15 TGTGCCACCAGTCTCGGGGGCGAAACCTACGAGCAGTACTTC CATSLGGETYEQYF
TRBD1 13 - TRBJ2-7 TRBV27 TGTGCCAGCAGTTTCAGGGGGCCGAACGAGCAGTACTTC CASSFRGPNEQYF
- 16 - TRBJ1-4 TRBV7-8 TGTGCCAGCAGCTTAGGGCCTTTAGGATCTTATGAAAAACTGTTTTTT CASSLGPLGSYEKLFF
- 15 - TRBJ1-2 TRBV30 TGTGCCTGGAGTGTAGGGACTCTCCGAGACTATGGCTACACCTTC CAWSVGTLRDYGYTF
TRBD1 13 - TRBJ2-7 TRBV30 TGTGCCTGGAGCGAGGGGACAGCCTACGAGCAGTACTTC CAWSEGTAYEQYF
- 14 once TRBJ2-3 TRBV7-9 TGTGCCAGCAGCTTAGATGGCTTACTAGATACGCAGTATTTT CASSLDGLLDTQYF
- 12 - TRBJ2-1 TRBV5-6 TGTGCCAGCAGCCTTTCGGGGAATGAGCAGTTCTTC CASSLSGNEQFF
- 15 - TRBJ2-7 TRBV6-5 TGTGCCAGCAGTTACTCTGAGGGATCCTCCTACGAGCAGTACTTC CASSYSEGSSYEQYF
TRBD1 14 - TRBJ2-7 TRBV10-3 TGTGCCATCAGTAACCCGGGACAGCCATGGAAGCAGTACTTC CAISNPGQPWKQYF
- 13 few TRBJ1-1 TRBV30 TGTGCCTGGAGTCAAGGTGGGAACACTGAAGCTTTCTTT CAWSQGGNTEAFF
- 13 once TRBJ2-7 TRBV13 TGTGCCAGCAGCTTGGACGGTCGGGGGGAGCAGTACTTC CASSLDGRGEQYF
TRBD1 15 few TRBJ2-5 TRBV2 TGTGCCAGCAGTGAGGGTGCAGGGGGACAAGAGACCCAGTACTTC CASSEGAGGQETQYF